The clone carrying this TCR beta chain was seen a single time. Its specificity is unknown. In germline, CDR1 is GTSNPN, CDR2 SVGIG (reference sequence). This CDR3 contains 11 residues. V lost 5 bases, J lost 13 bases, and 18 bases lay in between. This sample was taken from a study of T cell clonotyping in hematopoietic cell transplantation. Study results and limitations: Few recipient clonotypes overlapped donors; over 97% were de novo at given depth. Pathologically expanded recipient clonotypes increased progressively from day 30 to day 180 as diversity fell. Higher Inverse Simpson Index values in graft donor and pretransplant recipient predicted broader posttransplant TCR diversity. CD4 and CD8 repertoire contributions could not be separated without sorting.

The repertoire was sequenced with immunoSEQ multiplex PCR; TCRdb's copy has only in-frame clones and lacks some. The table includes over 25,000 clones, approximately 96% detected once. The J gene is TRBJ2-7, the V gene TRBV30; D gene ambiguous. Source material: peripheral blood mononuclear cells. This clonotype was obtained from a man aged 45-65 years in good health. Some clones in this sample may be carry-over from other donors' samples. CDR3 DNA sequence: TGTGCCTGGGGTGACGCGCCGGTGAATTACTTC. Protein sequence: CAWGDAPVNYF.